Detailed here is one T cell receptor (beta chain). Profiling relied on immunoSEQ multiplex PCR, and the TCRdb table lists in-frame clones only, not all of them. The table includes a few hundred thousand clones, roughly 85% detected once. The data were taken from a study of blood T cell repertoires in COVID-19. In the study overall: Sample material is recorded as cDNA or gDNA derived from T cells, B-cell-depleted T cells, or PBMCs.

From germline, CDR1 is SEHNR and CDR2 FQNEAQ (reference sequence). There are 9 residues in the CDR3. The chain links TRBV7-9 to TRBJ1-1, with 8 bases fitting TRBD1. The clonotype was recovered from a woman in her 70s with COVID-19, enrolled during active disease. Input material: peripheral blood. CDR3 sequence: CGRTGEAFF. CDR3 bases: TGTGGCCGGACAGGGGAAGCTTTCTTT.